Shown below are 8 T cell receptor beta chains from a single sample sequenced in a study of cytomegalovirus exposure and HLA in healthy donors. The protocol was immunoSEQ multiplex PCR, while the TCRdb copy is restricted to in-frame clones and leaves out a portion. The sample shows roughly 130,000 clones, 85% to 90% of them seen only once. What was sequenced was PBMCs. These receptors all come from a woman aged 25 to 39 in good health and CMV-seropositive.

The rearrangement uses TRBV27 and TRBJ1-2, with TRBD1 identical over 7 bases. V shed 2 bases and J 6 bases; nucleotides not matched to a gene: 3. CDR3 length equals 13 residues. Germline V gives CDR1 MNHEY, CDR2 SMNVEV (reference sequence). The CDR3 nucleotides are TGTGCCAGCAGTTTAGGGGACAGAAATGGCTACACCTTC. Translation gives CASSLGDRNGYTF.

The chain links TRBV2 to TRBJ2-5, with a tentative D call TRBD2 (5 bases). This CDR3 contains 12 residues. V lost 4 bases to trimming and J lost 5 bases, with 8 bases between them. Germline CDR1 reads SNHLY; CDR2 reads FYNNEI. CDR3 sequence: CASSVWRETQYF. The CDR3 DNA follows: TGTGCCAGCAGTGTATGGAGGGAGACCCAGTACTTC.

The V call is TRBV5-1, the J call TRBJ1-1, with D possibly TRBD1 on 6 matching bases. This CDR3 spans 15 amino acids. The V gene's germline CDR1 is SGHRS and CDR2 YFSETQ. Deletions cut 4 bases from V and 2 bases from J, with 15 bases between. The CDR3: CASSTGDTYNTEAFF. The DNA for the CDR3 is TGCGCCAGCAGCACCGGGGACACCTATAACACTGAAGCTTTCTTT.

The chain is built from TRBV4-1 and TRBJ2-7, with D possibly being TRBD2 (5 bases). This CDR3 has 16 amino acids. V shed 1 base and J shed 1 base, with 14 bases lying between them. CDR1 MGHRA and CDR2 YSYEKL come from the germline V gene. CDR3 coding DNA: TGCGCCAGCAGCCAAGGAATAGCGTTGGATTCCTACGAGCAGTACTTC. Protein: CASSQGIALDSYEQYF.

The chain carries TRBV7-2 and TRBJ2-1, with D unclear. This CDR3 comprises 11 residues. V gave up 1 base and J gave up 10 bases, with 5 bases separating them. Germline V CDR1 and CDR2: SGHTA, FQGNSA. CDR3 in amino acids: CASSLGAEQFF. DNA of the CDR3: TGTGCCAGCAGCTTAGGGGCCGAGCAGTTCTTC. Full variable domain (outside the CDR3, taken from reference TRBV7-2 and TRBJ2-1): GAGVSQSPSNKVTEKGKDVELRCDPISGHTALYWYRQSLGQGLEFLIYFQGNSAPDKSGLPSDRFSAERTGGSVSTLTIQRTQQEDSAVYLCASSLGAEQFFGPGTRLTVL.

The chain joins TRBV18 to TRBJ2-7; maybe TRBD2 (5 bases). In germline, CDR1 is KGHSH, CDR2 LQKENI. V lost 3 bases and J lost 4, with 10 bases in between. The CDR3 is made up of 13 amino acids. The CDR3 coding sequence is TGTGCCAGCTCACCTGCTCGAGGGTACGAGCAGTACTTC. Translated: CASSPARGYEQYF.

The CDR3 DNA reads as TGTGCCAGCAGTTACTCTAACAGGGGTAATTCACCCCTCCACTTT. Amino acids: CASSYSNRGNSPLHF. The rearrangement joins TRBV6-5 to TRBJ1-6; 7 bases are shared with TRBD1. Trimming took 0 bases from V and 6 from J; bases not matched to a gene: 2. This CDR3 has 15 residues. Germline values: CDR1 MNHEY, CDR2 SVGAGI.

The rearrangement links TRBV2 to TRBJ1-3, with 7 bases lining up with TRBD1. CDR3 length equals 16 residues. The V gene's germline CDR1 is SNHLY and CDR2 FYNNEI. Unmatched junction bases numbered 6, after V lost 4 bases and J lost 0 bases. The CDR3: CASSGQGISSGNTIYF. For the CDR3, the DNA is TGTGCCAGCAGTGGACAGGGAATCAGCTCTGGAAACACCATATATTTT.